This record concerns one T cell receptor (beta chain) sequence. TCRdb independently ran MiXCR on the RT-PCR reads; one entry per CDR3 protein. The sample has hundreds of thousands of distinct CDR3 sequences; 14% are singletons. V lost 3 bases and J 0 bases, leaving 13 bases between the germline ends. The CDR3 is made up of 16 amino acids. Germline V lookup: CDR1 SGDLS, CDR2 YYNGEE. This clonotype was sampled from a female donor in good health, serving as a healthy control. V gene TRBV9 combines with J gene TRBJ1-3, with a weak D call TRBD1 (6 bases). The sample consisted of memory CD4+ T cells from blood. The CDR3 region has the DNA TGTGCCAGCAGCGCGGGGACACCGTCCTCTGGAAACACCATATATTTT. As protein: CASSAGTPSSGNTIYF.